The 26 T cell receptor beta chains listed next were all sequenced from one sample in a study of blood T cell repertoires in COVID-19. TCRdb keeps only in-frame clones here, not all; method: immunoSEQ multiplex PCR. The table lists about 160,000 clones, approximately 85% of them singletons. The sequenced material came from peripheral blood. The receptors shown here come from a woman aged 55-69 years with COVID-19, enrolled during active disease.

Only a few counts were recorded for this clone. The chain employs TRBV19 and TRBJ2-7; 12 bases align to TRBD2. Unmatched junction bases numbered 14, after V lost 3 bases and J lost 2 bases. This CDR3 is built from 19 residues. CDR1 is LNHDA, CDR2 SQIVND, per germline (reference sequence). In DNA, the CDR3 is TGTGCCAGTAGTATCAAACTAGCGGGAGGAACCATCTTAACCTACGAGCAGTACTTC. It yields the protein CASSIKLAGGTILTYEQYF.

The chain carries TRBV19 and TRBJ2-1; 7 bases align to TRBD2. The CDR3 loop spans 15 amino acids. The V and J ends lost 2 bases and 2 bases, in that order; junction bases with no gene match: 3. CDR1 LNHDA and CDR2 SQIVND come from the germline V gene (reference sequence). The CDR3 bases are TGTGCCAGTAGTATATCCAGCGGGACCTACAATGAGCAGTTCTTC. This gives the protein CASSISSGTYNEQFF. The full variable domain, in which reference TRBV19 and TRBJ2-1 provide the parts outside the CDR3, is DGGITQSPKYLFRKEGQNVTLSCEQNLNHDAMYWYRQDPGQGLRLIYYSQIVNDFQKGDIAEGYSVSREKKESFPLTVTSAQKNPTAFYLCASSISSGTYNEQFFGPGTRLTVL.

The gene calls are TRBV18 and TRBJ1-6; maybe TRBD1 (5 bases). The CDR3 consists of 15 residues. Germline V lookup: CDR1 KGHSH, CDR2 LQKENI. Trimming left V 5 bases short and J 7 bases short, with 15 bases between. CDR3 sequence: CASSSLQSGNSPLHF. The DNA for the CDR3 is TGTGCCAGCTCATCACTACAGTCAGGGAATTCACCCCTCCACTTT.

V usage is TRBV9 and J usage is TRBJ2-5; TRBD2 matches at 12 bases. The CDR3 has 17 amino acids. Losses at the gene ends were 0 bases for V and 4 bases for J; bases not matched to a gene: 7. Germline V gene lookup returns CDR1 SGDLS and CDR2 YYNGEE. CDR3 sequence: CASSVGLGTSGRETQYF. The CDR3 DNA follows: TGTGCCAGCAGCGTAGGCTTAGGGACTAGCGGGCGAGAGACCCAGTACTTC.

The chain has TRBV25-1 and TRBJ2-3, with D perhaps TRBD1 (6 bases). Trimming pared 5 bases from V and 4 bases from J, leaving 16 bases between. The CDR3 has 15 amino acids. Looked up from germline, CDR1 is MGHDK and CDR2 is SYGVNS. The CDR3 DNA reads TGTGCCAGCAGTACTTCAGGGGCTATCGCAGATACGCAGTATTTT. Translation: CASSTSGAIADTQYF. The full variable domain, with the rest looked up from reference TRBV25-1 and TRBJ2-3, is EADIYQTPRYLVIGTGKKITLECSQTMGHDKMYWYQQDPGMELHLIHYSYGVNSTEKGDLSSESTVSRIRTEHFPLTLESARPSHTSQYLCASSTSGAIADTQYFGPGTRLTVL.

The J gene is TRBJ2-5, the V gene TRBV7-3; a possible D gene is TRBD2 (6 bases). The CDR3 sequence is 18 residues long. Germline V lookup: CDR1 SGHTA, CDR2 FQGTGA. Between the trimmed V and J ends, which lost 2 bases and 4 bases, there was a span of 23 bases. CDR3 loop: CASSLSPTSSDYRETQYF. Written as DNA, the CDR3 is TGTGCCAGCAGCTTATCCCCCACCTCTAGCGATTATAGAGAGACCCAGTACTTC.

This clone was seen only a few times. This chain links TRBV10-3 with TRBJ1-2; 7 bases line up with TRBD1. This CDR3 has 13 residues. CDR1 and CDR2 (germline): ENHRY, SYGVKD. J was trimmed by 7 bases and V by 4 bases; bases with no gene match: 6. CDR3 DNA: TGTGCCATCAGTGTAGAGACAGGGACTGGCTACACCTTC. It yields the protein CAISVETGTGYTF.

The chain is built from TRBV6-2 or TRBV6-3 and TRBJ1-5; D is unclear. Per the germline V gene, CDR1 is MNHEY and CDR2 is SVGEGT. There are 17 residues in the CDR3. Trimming took off 2 bases at V and 0 bases at J, with 14 bases between the two ends. The CDR3 DNA reads as TGTGCCAGCAGTTACCTTCTACAGTCCTATAGCAATCAGCCCCAGCATTTT. Translated: CASSYLLQSYSNQPQHF.

The J gene is TRBJ1-2, the V gene TRBV10-3; 8 nucleotides match TRBD1. V trimming: 3 bases; J trimming: 0 bases; junction bases outside the gene matches: 6. The CDR3 covers 16 residues. Germline-derived CDR1 and CDR2 are ENHRY and SYGVKD. CDR3 amino acids: CAISDLGQGANYGYTF. The CDR3 DNA sequence: TGTGCCATCAGTGACTTAGGACAGGGAGCTAACTATGGCTACACCTTC.

This chain links TRBV10-3 with TRBJ2-3, with TRBD2 identical over 8 bases. Germline V gene lookup returns CDR1 ENHRY and CDR2 SYGVKD. This CDR3 spans 16 amino acids. The V segment lost 9 bases and the J segment 0 bases; nucleotides outside the gene matches: 11. CDR3 bases: TGTGCCATGCCGGGACTAGAGAACCCTAGCACAGATACGCAGTATTTT. Protein: CAMPGLENPSTDTQYF.

This clone has just one count. The CDR3 loop reads CASSIYGGSTDTQYF. In DNA form, the CDR3 reads TGTGCCAGTAGTATTTACGGGGGGAGCACAGATACGCAGTATTTT. The chain combines TRBV19 with TRBJ2-3; 7 nucleotides align to TRBD2. This CDR3 spans 15 amino acids. V trimming: 3 bases; J trimming: 0 bases; junction bases outside the gene matches: 3. Germline lookup yields CDR1 LNHDA and CDR2 SQIVND (reference sequence).

The chain is built from TRBV5-5 and TRBJ2-2; a possible D gene is TRBD2 (6 bases). The CDR3 is made up of 16 amino acids. Germline loops: CDR1 SGHKS, CDR2 YYEKEE (reference sequence). Trimming stripped 4 bases from V and 0 bases from J, with 13 bases between. CDR3 coding DNA: TGTGCCAGCAGCCCGGGACTGAGAACGAACACCGGGGAGCTGTTTTTT. This translates into CASSPGLRTNTGELFF.

V gene TRBV2 combines with J gene TRBJ2-1, with 10 bases fitting TRBD2. Per germline, CDR1 SNHLY and CDR2 FYNNEI. V shed 3 bases, J shed 10 bases, and the junction held 9 bases outside the gene matches. CDR3 length equals 15 residues. In DNA form, the CDR3 reads TGTGCCAGCAGTGATCTAGCGGGGGCCCGGGGGGAGCAGTTCTTC. This codes for CASSDLAGARGEQFF.

The J gene is TRBJ2-2, the V gene TRBV7-9; 11 nucleotides line up with TRBD1. Germline V gene data show CDR1 as SEHNR and CDR2 as FQNEAQ (reference sequence). The CDR3 totals 16 residues. V lost 2 bases, J lost 4 bases, and 3 bases stayed unmatched. The CDR3 sequence: CASSLRDRGTTGELFF. DNA for the CDR3: TGTGCCAGCAGCTTAAGGGACAGGGGGACCACCGGGGAGCTGTTTTTT.

J is TRBJ1-6 and V is TRBV5-4; D perhaps matches TRBD1 (5 bases). CDR3 length equals 14 residues. CDR1 and CDR2 (germline): SGHNT, YYREEE (reference sequence). V was cut by 0 bases and J by 7 bases, with 8 bases left in between. Here the CDR3 reads CASSLATENSPLHF. CDR3 in DNA: TGTGCCAGCAGCTTGGCGACAGAGAATTCACCCCTCCACTTT.

The chain employs TRBV7-2 and TRBJ2-5; D may be TRBD1 (6 bases). The germline V gene has CDR1 SGHTA and CDR2 FQGNSA. The CDR3 contains 15 residues. The V and J ends lost 5 bases and 4 bases respectively, with 17 bases between them. The CDR3 is CASSPRGFEGETQYF. The DNA for the CDR3 is TGTGCCAGCAGCCCTAGGGGGTTTGAGGGAGAGACCCAGTACTTC.

The V and J genes are TRBV5-4 and TRBJ2-3; D is perhaps TRBD1 (5 bases). Trimming removed 0 bases from V and 1 base from J, with 9 bases in between. Per germline, CDR1 SGHNT and CDR2 YYREEE (reference sequence). The CDR3 extends over 15 amino acids. The CDR3 loop is CASSLDTGRTDTQYF. Written as DNA, the CDR3 is TGTGCCAGCAGCTTGGATACAGGTCGCACAGATACGCAGTATTTT.

The chain recombines TRBV3-1 (or the pseudogene TRBV3-2) with TRBJ2-7; D might be TRBD2 (6 bases). The V and J ends lost 3 bases and 7 bases respectively, with 10 bases between them. The CDR3 has 12 residues. Looked up from germline, CDR1 is LGHDT and CDR2 is YNNKEL (reference sequence). The CDR3 here is CASSHSSGEQYV. The CDR3 coding sequence is TGTGCCAGCAGCCATAGTAGCGGAGAGCAGTACGTC.

DNA of the CDR3: TGTGCCAGCAGTCGACCGGGACTGACGGTCGACGAGCAGTACGTC. Its translation: CASSRPGLTVDEQYV. This chain connects TRBV6-2 or TRBV6-3 to TRBJ2-7; tentatively, D is TRBD2 (6 bases). The germline V gene has CDR1 MNHEY and CDR2 SVGEGT. Trimming left V 5 bases short and J 5 bases short, with 19 bases between. This CDR3 contains 15 residues.

This clone was recorded only once. V is TRBV5-1 and J is TRBJ2-1, with D possibly matching TRBD2 (5 bases). CDR1 and CDR2 from the germline V gene are SGHRS and YFSETQ. There are 13 residues in the CDR3. The ends were cut back, 1 base at V and 9 bases at J, with 11 bases in the middle. For the CDR3, the DNA is TGCGCCAGCAGCTTGCCATCAGAGGGTGAGCAGTTCTTC. Residues: CASSLPSEGEQFF.

The table lists this clone with a count of one. CDR3 in amino acids: CATSDFLNEQYF. CDR3 nucleotide sequence: TGTGCCACCAGTGATTTTCTTAACGAGCAGTACTTC. The rearrangement joins TRBV24-1 to TRBJ2-7; D call uncertain. Deletions cut 1 base from V and 5 bases from J, with 5 bases between. Germline V gives CDR1 KGHDR, CDR2 SFDVKD. The CDR3 covers 12 residues.

This clone was counted a few times. V and J are TRBV6-5 and TRBJ2-7, with D maybe TRBD2 (7 bases). The V gene lost 6 bases and the J gene lost 6 bases, with 12 bases spanning the gap. There are 12 residues in the CDR3. CDR1 MNHEY and CDR2 SVGAGI come from the germline V gene. Here the CDR3 DNA reads TGTGCCAGCAGCCGACGGGGGGCCGAGCAGTACGTC. The encoded protein is CASSRRGAEQYV.

This chain connects TRBV27 to TRBJ1-5, with D perhaps matching TRBD1 (6 bases). CDR1 is MNHEY, CDR2 SMNVEV, per germline (reference sequence). CDR3 length: 16 amino acids. Trimming took 5 bases from V and 3 from J, leaving 17 bases between them. CDR3 region: CASSPNFRGDNQPQHF. CDR3 nucleotide sequence: TGTGCCAGCAGTCCAAACTTCAGGGGCGACAATCAGCCCCAGCATTTT.

V gene TRBV18 combines with J gene TRBJ1-4; possibly TRBD1 for D (6 bases). Trimming left V 2 bases short and J 6 bases short, with 13 bases between. Looked up from germline, CDR1 is KGHSH and CDR2 is LQKENI. The CDR3 covers 15 residues. The CDR3 sequence is CASSPVGTNYEKLFF. The CDR3 region has the DNA TGTGCCAGCTCACCAGTGGGGACAAACTATGAAAAACTGTTTTTT. Full variable domain (rest looked up from reference TRBV18 and TRBJ1-4): NAGVMQNPRHLVRRRGQEARLRCSPMKGHSHVYWYRQLPEEGLKFMVYLQKENIIDESGMPKERFSAEFPKEGPSILRIQQVVRGDSAAYFCASSPVGTNYEKLFFGSGTQLSVL.

The chain employs TRBV28 and TRBJ2-2; D gene uncertain. The V and J ends lost 3 bases and 2 bases respectively, with 10 bases between them. Germline CDR1 and CDR2: MDHEN and SYDVKM. The CDR3 is 15 residues long. CDR3 sequence (DNA): TGTGCCAGCAGTTTGAATCTGGCAAACACCGGGGAGCTGTTTTTT. Translating it yields CASSLNLANTGELFF.

This clone was seen only once. This chain uses TRBV28 with TRBJ2-7, with 7 bases fitting TRBD2. The length of the CDR3 is 14 residues. V gave up 7 bases and J gave up 0 bases; unmatched junction bases: 6. CDR1 and CDR2 from the germline V gene are MDHEN and SYDVKM. The CDR3 nucleotides are TGTGCCAGCACTCCAGCGGGGAGCTCCTACGAGCAGTACGTC. This encodes CASTPAGSSYEQYV.